This paragraph reports one T cell receptor (beta chain). This entry belongs to a study of blood T cell repertoires in COVID-19. Study as a whole: The United States, Italy and Spain were the sources of the acute and convalescent COVID-19 samples.

The germline V gene encodes CDR1 SGHRS and CDR2 YFSETQ. CDR3 size: 16 residues. The trim removed 0 bases at V and 7 bases at J, leaving 11 bases unmatched. Generated by immunoSEQ multiplex PCR, the TCRdb table keeps only in-frame clones and is missing some. This sample has fewer than 60,000 clones; under 95% occur once, and the top ten carry roughly 4%. The material sequenced was peripheral blood. This sequence originates from a human donor in a cohort sampled during active COVID-19. The chain employs TRBV5-1 and TRBJ1-1; 8 bases fit TRBD1. CDR3 sequence: CASSLGHDRGQGEAFF. The CDR3 DNA is TGCGCCAGCAGCTTGGGCCACGACAGGGGCCAGGGTGAAGCTTTCTTT.